These T cell receptor beta chains were read from a single sample in a study of blood T cell repertoires in COVID-19. Generated by immunoSEQ multiplex PCR, the TCRdb table keeps only in-frame clones and is missing some. This table has about 260,000 clones, 80% to 90% appearing once. The source material was peripheral blood. The receptors were gathered from a man aged 55-75 years with acute or convalescent COVID-19. Both conserved end residues are part of each CDR3. The order of the fields is D gene, clone size, V gene, J gene, CDR3 length, CDR3 DNA, CDR3 protein. A D gene is named only where the DNA matches it firmly. Clone size is given for some rows only: seen once, a few or many times, or a class if the clone is expanded.

d_call: -
clone_size: -
v_call: TRBV28
j_call: TRBJ2-3
cdr3_length: 13
cdr3_nt: TGTGCCAGCAGACCGGGACAAGATCGGGCGCAGTATTTT
cdr3_aa: CASRPGQDRAQYF

d_call: TRBD2
clone_size: -
v_call: TRBV4-1
j_call: TRBJ2-2
cdr3_length: 19
cdr3_nt: TGCGCCAGCAGCCAAGACACTGGACTAGCGGGAAGGAACACCGGGGAGCTGTTTTTT
cdr3_aa: CASSQDTGLAGRNTGELFF

d_call: TRBD1
clone_size: -
v_call: TRBV9
j_call: TRBJ1-2
cdr3_length: 15
cdr3_nt: TGTGCCAGCAGCGTAGCTGGGACAGCTTACTATGGCTACACCTTC
cdr3_aa: CASSVAGTAYYGYTF

d_call: -
clone_size: -
v_call: TRBV5-6
j_call: TRBJ1-5
cdr3_length: 14
cdr3_nt: TGTGCCAGCAGCTTACAGGTGGGCTATCAGCCCCAGCATTTT
cdr3_aa: CASSLQVGYQPQHF

d_call: -
clone_size: -
v_call: TRBV24-1
j_call: TRBJ2-3
cdr3_length: 13
cdr3_nt: TGTGCCACCGGAGTAAGCGGAACAGATACGCAGTATTTT
cdr3_aa: CATGVSGTDTQYF

d_call: -
clone_size: -
v_call: TRBV9
j_call: TRBJ1-3
cdr3_length: 16
cdr3_nt: TGTGCCAGCAGCGCCCCCGTTCTCGGGACTGGAAACACCATATATTTT
cdr3_aa: CASSAPVLGTGNTIYF

d_call: -
clone_size: -
v_call: TRBV29-1
j_call: TRBJ2-4
cdr3_length: 14
cdr3_nt: TGCAGCGTGAGCGGATGGCAAGCCAAAAACATTCAGTACTTC
cdr3_aa: CSVSGWQAKNIQYF

d_call: -
clone_size: -
v_call: TRBV27
j_call: TRBJ2-2
cdr3_length: 15
cdr3_nt: TGTGCCAGCAGTGGCCAGGGGCTTCTCTCCGGGGAGCTGTTTTTT
cdr3_aa: CASSGQGLLSGELFF

d_call: -
clone_size: -
v_call: TRBV2
j_call: TRBJ1-6
cdr3_length: 13
cdr3_nt: TGTGCCAGTGGGGAGGACTATAATTCACCCCTCCACTTT
cdr3_aa: CASGEDYNSPLHF

d_call: TRBD2
clone_size: -
v_call: TRBV19
j_call: TRBJ2-1
cdr3_length: 15
cdr3_nt: TGTGCCAGTAGTGTCACTAGCGGACCCTACAATGAGCAGTTCTTC
cdr3_aa: CASSVTSGPYNEQFF

d_call: TRBD1
clone_size: -
v_call: TRBV7-9
j_call: TRBJ2-2
cdr3_length: 15
cdr3_nt: TGTGCCACCCTCCCGGACAGGGACTCTTCCGGGGAGCTGTTTTTT
cdr3_aa: CATLPDRDSSGELFF

d_call: TRBD1
clone_size: -
v_call: TRBV30
j_call: TRBJ1-2
cdr3_length: 12
cdr3_nt: TGTGCCTGGAGTGGACAGGGCTATGGCTACACCTTC
cdr3_aa: CAWSGQGYGYTF

d_call: TRBD2
clone_size: -
v_call: TRBV27
j_call: TRBJ2-7
cdr3_length: 16
cdr3_nt: TGTGCCAGCAGGGTTACTAGCGGGAGGAGCTCCTACGAGCAGTACTTC
cdr3_aa: CASRVTSGRSSYEQYF

d_call: TRBD1
clone_size: -
v_call: TRBV6-5
j_call: TRBJ2-5
cdr3_length: 15
cdr3_nt: TGTGCCAGCAGTTACGGGGACAGGGGGCGAGAGACCCAGTACTTC
cdr3_aa: CASSYGDRGRETQYF

d_call: -
clone_size: -
v_call: TRBV15
j_call: TRBJ1-2
cdr3_length: 16
cdr3_nt: TGTGCCACCAGCAGTGAACCGACAGCCCTTAACTATGGCTACACCTTC
cdr3_aa: CATSSEPTALNYGYTF

d_call: -
clone_size: -
v_call: TRBV7-6
j_call: TRBJ1-1
cdr3_length: 9
cdr3_nt: TGTGCCAGCAGCTCCGGAGATTTCTTT
cdr3_aa: CASSSGDFF

d_call: TRBD2
clone_size: -
v_call: TRBV5-4
j_call: TRBJ2-5
cdr3_length: 13
cdr3_nt: TGTGCCAGCAGCTCGGGAGGGGAAGAGACCCAGTACTTC
cdr3_aa: CASSSGGEETQYF

d_call: -
clone_size: -
v_call: TRBV6-1
j_call: TRBJ2-2
cdr3_length: 15
cdr3_nt: TGTGCCAGCAGTGAAATCAGCGGGTCCACCGGGGAGCTGTTTTTT
cdr3_aa: CASSEISGSTGELFF

d_call: -
clone_size: -
v_call: TRBV6-5
j_call: TRBJ2-7
cdr3_length: 13
cdr3_nt: TGTGCCAGCAGTTACTCGTTCGAGTCCGGGCAGTACTTC
cdr3_aa: CASSYSFESGQYF

d_call: -
clone_size: -
v_call: TRBV5-3
j_call: TRBJ1-2
cdr3_length: 16
cdr3_nt: TGTGCCAGAAGCTTTTTGGGCAGGAAGCCCAGCTATGGCTACACCTTC
cdr3_aa: CARSFLGRKPSYGYTF

d_call: TRBD1
clone_size: -
v_call: TRBV29-1
j_call: TRBJ2-7
cdr3_length: 13
cdr3_nt: TGCAGCGTTGGGACAGGGACCTCCTACGAGCAGTACTTC
cdr3_aa: CSVGTGTSYEQYF

d_call: TRBD1
clone_size: -
v_call: TRBV11-2
j_call: TRBJ2-3
cdr3_length: 15
cdr3_nt: TGTGCCAGCAGGTATCAGGGGGCCCTCACAGATACGCAGTATTTT
cdr3_aa: CASRYQGALTDTQYF

d_call: -
clone_size: -
v_call: TRBV12-3/TRBV12-4
j_call: TRBJ2-3
cdr3_length: 13
cdr3_nt: TGTGCCAGCAGCCCCCAGTTGACAGATACGCAGTATTTT
cdr3_aa: CASSPQLTDTQYF

d_call: -
clone_size: -
v_call: TRBV7-2
j_call: TRBJ1-1
cdr3_length: 16
cdr3_nt: TGTGCCAGCAGCTTAAACCTCCTCGGAGTGGGCACTGAAGCTTTCTTT
cdr3_aa: CASSLNLLGVGTEAFF

d_call: -
clone_size: -
v_call: TRBV11-2
j_call: TRBJ1-1
cdr3_length: 16
cdr3_nt: TGTGCCAGCAGCATGAGTTCTATGAGGGCGCGCACTGAAGCTTTCTTT
cdr3_aa: CASSMSSMRARTEAFF

d_call: -
clone_size: once
v_call: TRBV5-8
j_call: TRBJ2-7
cdr3_length: 17
cdr3_nt: TGTGCCAGCAGCTTGTACCTAGGACAGTTAACCTCCTACGAGCAGTACTTC
cdr3_aa: CASSLYLGQLTSYEQYF

d_call: TRBD1
clone_size: -
v_call: TRBV10-3
j_call: TRBJ2-7
cdr3_length: 12
cdr3_nt: TGTGCCATCAGCCCGACAGGGGCCGAGCAGTACTTC
cdr3_aa: CAISPTGAEQYF

d_call: -
clone_size: -
v_call: TRBV2
j_call: TRBJ2-3
cdr3_length: 13
cdr3_nt: TGTGCCAGCATCGCGGGGGCGGCAGATACGCAGTATTTT
cdr3_aa: CASIAGAADTQYF

d_call: TRBD2
clone_size: -
v_call: TRBV18
j_call: TRBJ2-7
cdr3_length: 19
cdr3_nt: TGTGCCAGCTCACCATACACGGTGGCGGGGGGATTAATAAGCTACGAGCAGTACTTC
cdr3_aa: CASSPYTVAGGLISYEQYF

d_call: -
clone_size: -
v_call: TRBV30
j_call: TRBJ2-1
cdr3_length: 13
cdr3_nt: TGTGCCTGGAGATCTTCAGGGTACAATGAGCAGTTCTTC
cdr3_aa: CAWRSSGYNEQFF

d_call: TRBD2
clone_size: -
v_call: TRBV24-1
j_call: TRBJ2-1
cdr3_length: 15
cdr3_nt: TGTGCCACCAGTGCCCAGGGTTTAGCGGGGGAGAAGCAGTTCTTC
cdr3_aa: CATSAQGLAGEKQFF

d_call: -
clone_size: -
v_call: TRBV7-2
j_call: TRBJ1-2
cdr3_length: 14
cdr3_nt: TGTGCCAGCAGCTTAGGGGGCGCTAACTATGGCTACACCTTC
cdr3_aa: CASSLGGANYGYTF

d_call: -
clone_size: -
v_call: TRBV6-5
j_call: TRBJ2-7
cdr3_length: 13
cdr3_nt: TGTGCCAGCAACAAACCGGGGAGCTACGAGCAGTACTTC
cdr3_aa: CASNKPGSYEQYF

d_call: TRBD1
clone_size: -
v_call: TRBV7-8
j_call: TRBJ1-1
cdr3_length: 14
cdr3_nt: TGTGCCAGCAGTTCCGCCGACAGGGGGGCTGAAGCTTTCTTT
cdr3_aa: CASSSADRGAEAFF

d_call: -
clone_size: -
v_call: TRBV6-2/TRBV6-3
j_call: TRBJ2-7
cdr3_length: 18
cdr3_nt: TGTGCCAGCAGTCTCCCCCGCATGAGGGATCCAACCAGCTACGAGCAGTACTTC
cdr3_aa: CASSLPRMRDPTSYEQYF

d_call: TRBD1
clone_size: -
v_call: TRBV3-1/TRBV3-2
j_call: TRBJ2-7
cdr3_length: 18
cdr3_nt: TGTGCCAGCAGTCCCGGGACAGGGAGGCCTTCCTTCTCCTACGAGCAGTACTTC
cdr3_aa: CASSPGTGRPSFSYEQYF

d_call: -
clone_size: -
v_call: TRBV7-9
j_call: TRBJ1-3
cdr3_length: 15
cdr3_nt: TGTGCCAGCAGCTTAGAAGCCGAAGCTGGAAACACCATATATTTT
cdr3_aa: CASSLEAEAGNTIYF

d_call: TRBD2
clone_size: few
v_call: TRBV7-3
j_call: TRBJ2-3
cdr3_length: 14
cdr3_nt: TGTGCCAGCAGCTTGAGCGGGAGTAGAGATACGCAGTATTTT
cdr3_aa: CASSLSGSRDTQYF

d_call: -
clone_size: -
v_call: TRBV5-1
j_call: TRBJ2-5
cdr3_length: 11
cdr3_nt: TGCGCCAGCAAACTACAAGAGACCCAGTACTTC
cdr3_aa: CASKLQETQYF

d_call: -
clone_size: -
v_call: TRBV20-1
j_call: TRBJ1-5
cdr3_length: 13
cdr3_nt: TGCAGTGCTAGTGGGGAGCGGGGTCAGCCCCAGCATTTT
cdr3_aa: CSASGERGQPQHF

d_call: TRBD1
clone_size: -
v_call: TRBV19
j_call: TRBJ1-2
cdr3_length: 15
cdr3_nt: TGTGCCAGTAGTACCCCACCCGACAGGGGAGAGGGCTACACCTTC
cdr3_aa: CASSTPPDRGEGYTF

d_call: TRBD1
clone_size: once
v_call: TRBV18
j_call: TRBJ2-5
cdr3_length: 13
cdr3_nt: TGTGCCAGCTACGCGGACAGGGCGGAGACCCAGTACTTC
cdr3_aa: CASYADRAETQYF

d_call: TRBD1
clone_size: -
v_call: TRBV29-1
j_call: TRBJ2-5
cdr3_length: 14
cdr3_nt: TGCAGCACCCGGCGGCAGGGGGCCTGGGAGACCCAGTACTTC
cdr3_aa: CSTRRQGAWETQYF

d_call: TRBD2
clone_size: -
v_call: TRBV25-1
j_call: TRBJ2-4
cdr3_length: 14
cdr3_nt: TGTGCCAGCAGTGATTGGGCGGGAGCGAACATTCAGTACTTC
cdr3_aa: CASSDWAGANIQYF

d_call: -
clone_size: -
v_call: TRBV2
j_call: TRBJ1-6
cdr3_length: 12
cdr3_nt: TGTGCCAGCAGTTCAACAGGATCACCCCTCCACTTT
cdr3_aa: CASSSTGSPLHF

d_call: -
clone_size: once
v_call: TRBV4-1
j_call: TRBJ1-2
cdr3_length: 14
cdr3_nt: TGCGCCAGCAGCCAAGATTGGGGACTCTATGGCTACACCTTC
cdr3_aa: CASSQDWGLYGYTF